This T cell receptor (beta chain) derives from a study of T cell repertoires in cytomegalovirus infection. Study overall: Indications of both CMV infection and matching HLA type were provided by public TCR beta signatures.

TCRdb reprocessed the reads with MiXCR, giving one entry per CDR3 protein. The sample shows 480,000 or so distinct CDR3 sequences, about 11% of them seen only once. Many counts were recorded for this clonotype. Its cognate antigen is unknown. Study observations and caveats: What dominated the ex vivo response were HLA-C-restricted CMV-specific TCR beta clonotypes. The study identified carriers of CMV plus the relevant HLA from cumulative public TCR beta family frequency.

In germline, CDR1 is SGHTA, CDR2 FQGTGA. The CDR3 is 13 residues long. V lost 4 bases, J lost 8 bases, and 14 bases lay in between. Material: PBMCs. This receptor was identified in a human donor in good health (CMV status not recorded). Some clones in this sample may be carry-over from other donors' samples. The V and J genes are TRBV7-3 and TRBJ1-2; D is unresolved. CDR3 nucleotides: TGTGCCAGCAGCTCAAGGACCGGGGAGGGCTACACCTTC. It translates to CASSSRTGEGYTF.